This TCR beta chain was sequenced in a study of blood T cell repertoires in COVID-19. Study-wide context: The United States, Italy and Spain were the sources of the acute and convalescent COVID-19 samples.

Repertoires were generated with immunoSEQ multiplex PCR, while TCRdb's copy carries only in-frame clones and drops some. Of approximately 360,000 clones in the sample, over 75% were seen once. This CDR3 spans 14 amino acids. Germline-derived CDR1 and CDR2 are SNHLY and FYNNEI. V shed 4 bases and J shed 2 bases, with 10 bases lying between them. The chain couples TRBV2 to TRBJ2-3; D is perhaps TRBD1 (6 bases). This clonotype was sampled from a man aged 35-49 years in a cohort exposed to, infected with or recovered from COVID-19 (not recorded which). The sample comprised PBMCs or T cells enriched from blood (not recorded which). The CDR3: CASSADRATDTQYF. CDR3 bases: TGTGCCAGCAGTGCGGACAGAGCCACAGATACGCAGTATTTT. The whole variable domain, filled in from reference TRBV2 and TRBJ2-3, reads EPEVTQTPSHQVTQMGQEVILRCVPISNHLYFYWYRQILGQKVEFLVSFYNNEISEKSEIFDDQFSVERPDGSNFTLKIRSTKLEDSAMYFCASSADRATDTQYFGPGTRLTVL.